A selection of T cell receptor beta chains follows, all from one sample in a study of Graves' ophthalmopathy and Graves' hyperthyroidism. One entry per CDR3 protein results from TCRdb running MiXCR on the multiplex PCR reads. Of some 210,000 distinct CDR3 sequences detected, approximately 29% appear once; the ten largest clones hold around 9.8%. The sequenced sample consisted of peripheral blood. These receptor sequences come from a man aged 50 to 60 with Graves' ophthalmopathy. Each CDR3 is given with its conserved first and last residue. The order of the fields is clone size, D gene, J gene, V gene, CDR3 protein, CDR3 DNA. A D gene is named only where the DNA matches it firmly. Size is stated for part of the rows, as once, few or many counts, or as a class when the clone is expanded.

many NA TRBJ1-1 TRBV29-1 CSVGDPSGGRAEAFF TGCAGCGTTGGGGACCCCTCGGGGGGGCGCGCTGAAGCTTTCTTT
many NA TRBJ2-5 TRBV6-2/TRBV6-3 CASSYSGGRETQYF TGTGCCAGCAGTTACTCTGGAGGGCGAGAGACCCAGTACTTC
many TRBD1 TRBJ2-5 TRBV11-2 CASSRGDRAGETQYF TGTGCCAGCAGCCGAGGGGACAGGGCGGGAGAGACCCAGTACTTC
many NA TRBJ2-3 TRBV27 CASSYRAPSTDTQYF TGTGCCAGCAGTTATAGAGCGCCTAGCACAGATACGCAGTATTTT
NA TRBD1 TRBJ2-7 TRBV6-2/TRBV6-3 CASRQGQGYEQYF TGTGCCAGCAGGCAGGGACAGGGTTACGAGCAGTACTTC
many NA TRBJ2-5 TRBV3-1 CASNTGGRGSEETQYF TGTGCCAGCAACACAGGGGGGCGCGGGAGTGAAGAGACCCAGTACTTC
many NA TRBJ2-7 TRBV11-2 CASSLHLRDLGTYEQYF TGTGCCAGCAGCCTCCACCTCCGGGACCTAGGGACCTACGAGCAGTACTTC
many TRBD1 TRBJ2-5 TRBV4-1 CASSQEGQLQETQYF TGCGCCAGCAGCCAAGAGGGACAGTTGCAAGAGACCCAGTACTTC
many NA TRBJ2-5 TRBV6-2/TRBV6-3 CASSSRPVGSRETQYF TGTGCCAGCAGTTCTCGACCGGTTGGGTCGCGGGAGACCCAGTACTTC
NA NA TRBJ1-1 TRBV15 CATSSDAGGTEAFF TGTGCCACCAGCAGTGACGCGGGGGGCACTGAAGCTTTCTTT
many TRBD1 TRBJ2-5 TRBV11-3 CASSSIRDSQETQYF TGTGCCAGCAGCTCGATACGGGACAGCCAAGAGACCCAGTACTTC
many TRBD2 TRBJ2-2 TRBV12-3/TRBV12-4 CASNIRAGGSGELFF TGTGCCAGCAATATCAGAGCGGGAGGATCCGGGGAGCTGTTTTTT
many NA TRBJ1-4 TRBV4-1 CASSHPQAEKLFF TGCGCCAGCAGCCACCCGCAGGCCGAAAAACTGTTTTTT
NA NA TRBJ2-7 TRBV28 CASSGSGAAHEQYF TGTGCCAGCAGTGGTTCCGGGGCCGCCCACGAGCAGTACTTC
NA NA TRBJ2-5 TRBV12-3/TRBV12-4 CASIPSGQETQYF TGTGCCAGCATTCCCTCAGGCCAAGAGACCCAGTACTTC
many NA TRBJ2-5 TRBV6-1 CASRTTRGETQYF TGTGCCAGCAGGACGACTAGGGGGGAGACCCAGTACTTC
many NA TRBJ1-5 TRBV7-9 CASSQGLVQPQHF TGTGCCAGCAGCCAAGGATTGGTTCAGCCCCAGCATTTT
NA NA TRBJ2-7 TRBV2 CASNQDSYEQYF TGTGCCAGCAATCAGGACAGCTACGAGCAGTACTTC
NA NA TRBJ2-2 TRBV6-1 CASRVAGELFF TGTGCCAGCAGAGTCGCCGGGGAGCTGTTTTTT
many TRBD1 TRBJ2-7 TRBV10-3 CAIGGQGTYEQYF TGTGCCATCGGGGGACAGGGGACCTACGAGCAGTACTTC
many TRBD1 TRBJ2-5 TRBV9 CASSTRTGGKQETQYF TGTGCCAGCAGCACTCGGACAGGGGGCAAGCAAGAGACCCAGTACTTC
many NA TRBJ2-5 TRBV12-3/TRBV12-4 CASSSRGGGTQYF TGTGCCAGCAGTTCTCGGGGTGGCGGGACCCAGTACTTC
many NA TRBJ1-1 TRBV12-3/TRBV12-4 CASSSSMNTEAFF TGTGCCAGCAGTTCCTCCATGAACACTGAAGCTTTCTTT
many TRBD1 TRBJ2-5 TRBV20-1 CSAGTGGAETQYF TGCAGTGCTGGAACAGGGGGCGCGGAGACCCAGTACTTC
NA TRBD2 TRBJ2-1 TRBV9 CASSPRRTSGRGNEQFF TGTGCCAGCAGCCCACGAAGGACTAGCGGGAGAGGCAATGAGCAGTTCTTC
NA NA TRBJ1-6 TRBV6-5 CASSYGFGVASSPLHF TGTGCCAGCAGTTACGGGTTCGGGGTAGCGAGTTCACCCCTCCACTTT
many TRBD2 TRBJ2-2 TRBV7-2 CASRAGAVTGELFF TGTGCCAGCAGGGCGGGAGCAGTCACCGGGGAGCTGTTTTTT
NA TRBD2 TRBJ2-5 TRBV6-1 CASSPRGTSGGGTQYF TGTGCCAGCAGTCCCCGGGGGACTAGCGGAGGGGGGACCCAGTACTTC
NA NA TRBJ1-6 TRBV6-1 CASTTVLGSPLHF TGTGCCAGCACGACCGTCCTGGGTTCACCCCTCCACTTT
NA NA TRBJ1-2 TRBV19 CASSEREGDYGYTF TGTGCCAGTAGTGAGCGGGAAGGCGACTATGGCTACACCTTC
many NA TRBJ1-3 TRBV7-8 CASSPFEGSGNTIYF TGTGCCAGCAGCCCCTTCGAGGGTTCGGGAAACACCATATATTTT
NA NA TRBJ1-1 TRBV6-2/TRBV6-3 CASSLGARGAFF TGTGCCAGCAGTCTAGGGGCGCGCGGAGCTTTCTTT
many TRBD1 TRBJ2-7 TRBV7-9 CASSLADRGVYEQYF TGTGCCAGCAGCTTAGCCGACAGGGGGGTCTACGAGCAGTACTTC
many NA TRBJ2-5 TRBV6-2/TRBV6-3 CASSSPVAGPQETQYF TGTGCCAGCAGTTCACCCGTTGCGGGTCCGCAAGAGACCCAGTACTTC
NA TRBD1 TRBJ2-7 TRBV7-2 CASSLAGQGAGEQYF TGTGCCAGCAGCTTAGCGGGACAGGGGGCAGGCGAGCAGTACTTC
many TRBD1 TRBJ1-3 TRBV11-3 CASSLRQGSGNTIYF TGTGCCAGCAGCTTGAGACAGGGCTCTGGAAACACCATATATTTT
many NA TRBJ1-5 TRBV7-9 CASSLAGYGNQPQHF TGTGCCAGCAGCTTAGCCGGTTACGGCAATCAGCCCCAGCATTTT
many NA TRBJ2-7 TRBV20-1 CSAGGTLLGTYEQYF TGCAGTGCCGGGGGCACCCTCCTCGGGACCTACGAGCAGTACTTC
few NA TRBJ2-2 TRBV5-1 CASSSLGGRTGELFF TGCGCCAGCAGCTCATTGGGGGGACGTACCGGGGAGCTGTTTTTT
NA TRBD1 TRBJ1-5 TRBV6-1 CASSTGVSNQPQHF TGTGCCAGCAGCACAGGGGTTAGTAATCAGCCCCAGCATTTT
many TRBD2 TRBJ2-4 TRBV6-1 CASSPAGGTKNIQYF TGTGCCAGCAGTCCCGCGGGGGGGACTAAAAACATTCAGTACTTC
many NA TRBJ2-5 TRBV12-3/TRBV12-4 CASSLLLVLETQYF TGTGCCAGCAGTTTATTACTAGTCCTAGAGACCCAGTACTTC
many NA TRBJ2-7 TRBV24-1 CATSPRLIYSYEQYF TGTGCCACCAGTCCCAGACTGATTTACTCCTACGAGCAGTACTTC
NA TRBD2 TRBJ2-5 TRBV28 CASSLVARELWETQYF TGTGCCAGCAGTTTAGTTGCGCGGGAGCTTTGGGAGACCCAGTACTTC
many NA TRBJ1-6 TRBV12-3/TRBV12-4 CASSFGTFRPLHF TGTGCCAGCAGTTTTGGGACCTTCAGGCCCCTCCACTTT
many TRBD2 TRBJ2-2 TRBV12-3/TRBV12-4 CASTLSLAVNTGELFF TGTGCCAGCACCCTGAGCCTAGCGGTAAACACCGGGGAGCTGTTTTTT
many NA TRBJ2-7 TRBV10-3 CAIRDEAGSYEQYF TGTGCCATCAGGGATGAAGCAGGGTCCTACGAGCAGTACTTC
many TRBD2 TRBJ2-5 TRBV6-5 CASNSFDGRGTQYF TGTGCCAGCAATAGTTTCGACGGGAGGGGGACCCAGTACTTC
NA TRBD2 TRBJ2-7 TRBV28 CASSPGTSGRDYEQYF TGTGCCAGCAGTCCAGGGACTAGCGGGAGGGACTACGAGCAGTACTTC
many NA TRBJ1-5 TRBV6-5 CASSTRDASFAQPQHF TGTGCCAGCAGTACCCGGGACGCCTCATTCGCTCAGCCCCAGCATTTT
NA NA TRBJ1-1 TRBV6-1 CASSKNGMVDTEAFF TGTGCCAGCAGCAAAAATGGGATGGTGGACACTGAAGCTTTCTTT
many TRBD1 TRBJ2-7 TRBV27 CASSFLDRGEQYF TGTGCCAGCAGTTTTTTGGACAGGGGCGAGCAGTACTTC
many NA TRBJ2-7 TRBV4-1 CASSQGSSSYEQYF TGCGCCAGCAGCCAAGGAAGTTCCTCCTACGAGCAGTACTTC
many NA TRBJ1-1 TRBV2 CASSEGPADPTEAFF TGTGCCAGCAGTGAAGGACCAGCAGACCCGACTGAAGCTTTCTTT
NA TRBD1 TRBJ2-5 TRBV7-3 CASSPRTGTQQTETQYF TGTGCCAGCAGCCCCCGGACAGGGACCCAACAAACGGAGACCCAGTACTTC
many NA TRBJ2-7 TRBV5-1 CASRPARGSDGEQYF TGCGCCAGCAGACCCGCGAGGGGGAGTGACGGAGAGCAGTACTTC
many NA TRBJ2-2 TRBV2 CASRGGGTNTGELFF TGTGCCAGCAGGGGGGGAGGCACGAACACCGGGGAGCTGTTTTTT
many NA TRBJ1-2 TRBV9 CASSVEARANYGYTF TGTGCCAGCAGCGTAGAGGCCAGAGCTAACTATGGCTACACCTTC
NA TRBD1 TRBJ1-1 TRBV30 CAWSEGQGRGNTEAFF TGTGCCTGGAGTGAAGGACAGGGCAGGGGGAACACTGAAGCTTTCTTT